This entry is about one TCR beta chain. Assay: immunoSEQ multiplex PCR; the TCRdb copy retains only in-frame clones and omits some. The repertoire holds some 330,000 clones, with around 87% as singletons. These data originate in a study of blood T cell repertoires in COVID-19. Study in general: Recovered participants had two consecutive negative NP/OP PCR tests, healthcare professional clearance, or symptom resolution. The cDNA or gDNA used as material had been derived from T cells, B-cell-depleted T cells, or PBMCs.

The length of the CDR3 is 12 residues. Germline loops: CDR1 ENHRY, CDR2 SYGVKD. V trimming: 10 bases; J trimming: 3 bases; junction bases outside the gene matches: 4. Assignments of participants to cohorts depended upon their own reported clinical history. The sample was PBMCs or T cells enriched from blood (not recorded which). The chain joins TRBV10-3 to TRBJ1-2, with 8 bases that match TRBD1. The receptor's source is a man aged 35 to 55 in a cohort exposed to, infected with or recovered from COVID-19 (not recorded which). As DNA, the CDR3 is TGTGCCACCGACAGGGGCGACTATGGCTACACCTTC. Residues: CATDRGDYGYTF.